This paragraph covers one T cell receptor beta chain sequence. This sample was taken from a study of CD8 T cells in Susac syndrome. V dropped 6 bases and J dropped 9 bases, with 12 bases sitting between them. This CDR3 has 12 residues. The V gene's germline CDR1 is MDHEN and CDR2 SYDVKM. With random hexamers, reverse transcription was performed on about 0.5 to 1 ug of RNA. Multiplex PCR with immunoSEQ amplified the TCR beta CDR3 across 54 Vbeta and 13 Jbeta. TCRdb passed the immunoSEQ multiplex PCR reads through MiXCR, listing each CDR3 protein once. Here the sample spans about 290,000 distinct CDR3 sequences, approximately 85% being singletons.

What was sequenced was CD8+ T cells from PBMCs. The source is a human donor with multiple sclerosis. V usage is TRBV28 and J usage is TRBJ1-5; D gene ambiguous. CDR3 sequence: CASSEGPGPQHF. The DNA of the CDR3 is TGTGCCAGCAGCGAGGGCCCGGGGCCCCAGCATTTT.